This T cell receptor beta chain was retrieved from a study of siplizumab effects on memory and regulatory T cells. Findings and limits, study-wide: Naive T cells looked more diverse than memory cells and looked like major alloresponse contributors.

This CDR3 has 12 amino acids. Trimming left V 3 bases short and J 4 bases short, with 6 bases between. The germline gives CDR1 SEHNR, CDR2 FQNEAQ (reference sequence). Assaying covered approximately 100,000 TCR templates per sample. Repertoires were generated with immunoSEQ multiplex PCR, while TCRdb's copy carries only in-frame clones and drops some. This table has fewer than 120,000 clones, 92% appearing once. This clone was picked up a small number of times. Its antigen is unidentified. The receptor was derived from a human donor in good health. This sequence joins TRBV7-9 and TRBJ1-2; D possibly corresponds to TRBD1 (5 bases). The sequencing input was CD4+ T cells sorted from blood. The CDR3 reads CASSFTGYGYTF. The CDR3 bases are TGTGCCAGCAGCTTTACAGGCTATGGCTACACCTTC.